This TCR beta chain originates from a study of CD8 T cells in ankylosing spondylitis. Study results and limitations: A TCR beta motif of about eight highly homologous variants seemed to mark ankylosing spondylitis blood.

Concerning this clonotype itself: The antigen remains undetermined.

TCRdb processed the 5' RACE reads anew with MiXCR; each CDR3 protein has one entry. The sample has hundreds of thousands of distinct CDR3 sequences, 17% seen once. The CDR3 is 14 residues long. The germline V gene encodes CDR1 MNHNS and CDR2 SASEGT. Trimming left V 6 bases short and J 1 base short, with 13 bases between. The receptor's source is a male donor with ankylosing spondylitis. J is TRBJ2-7 and V is TRBV6-1, with TRBD2 as a possible D gene (6 bases). What was sequenced was blood, either unsorted or a sorted T cell fraction (not recorded which). CDR3 coding DNA: TGTGCCAGCAGCGGGACTCTAGGGTCCTACGAGCAGTACTTC. It yields the protein CASSGTLGSYEQYF.